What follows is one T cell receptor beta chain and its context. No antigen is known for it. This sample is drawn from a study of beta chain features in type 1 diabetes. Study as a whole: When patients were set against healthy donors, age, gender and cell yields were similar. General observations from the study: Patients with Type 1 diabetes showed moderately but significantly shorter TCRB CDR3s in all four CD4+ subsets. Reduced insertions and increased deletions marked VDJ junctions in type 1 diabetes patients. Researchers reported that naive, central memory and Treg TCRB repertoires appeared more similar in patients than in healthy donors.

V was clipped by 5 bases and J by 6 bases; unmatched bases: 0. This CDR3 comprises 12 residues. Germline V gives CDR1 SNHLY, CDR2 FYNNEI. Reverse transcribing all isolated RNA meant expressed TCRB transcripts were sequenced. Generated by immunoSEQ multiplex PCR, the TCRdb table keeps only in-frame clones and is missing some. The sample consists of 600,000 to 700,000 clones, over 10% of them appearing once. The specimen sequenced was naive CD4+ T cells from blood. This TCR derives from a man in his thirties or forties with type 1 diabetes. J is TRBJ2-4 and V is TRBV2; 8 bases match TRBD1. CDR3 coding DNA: TGTGCCAGCAGTACAGGGGGAAACATTCAGTACTTC. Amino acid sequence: CASSTGGNIQYF.